This T cell receptor (beta chain) was obtained from a study of identical twins. Trimming took off 6 bases at V and 6 bases at J, with 15 bases between the two ends. The CDR3 extends over 14 amino acids. The germline gives CDR1 MNHNS, CDR2 SASEGT. Ten or more counts support this clonotype. TCRdb independently ran MiXCR on the 5' RACE reads; one entry per CDR3 protein. This table holds 600,000 to 700,000 distinct CDR3 sequences, 21% found once. In addition, the sample was reused for a study of T cells expressing NK-cell markers.

Sample: PBMCs. This sequence originates from a woman younger than 35 in good health. The chain carries TRBV6-1 and TRBJ2-1; D possibly corresponds to TRBD1 (5 bases). The CDR3 protein is CASRRGASGNEQFF. DNA of the CDR3: TGTGCCAGCAGGCGTGGGGCCTCGGGCAATGAGCAGTTCTTC.